The text below deals with one TCR beta chain. Its target is not known. These data belong to a study of type 1 regulatory T cells. Study in general: T-allo10 is an in vitro-generated, Tr1-enriched CD4 T cell product specific for alloantigen.

The V gene lost 5 bases and the J gene lost 8 bases, with 18 bases spanning the gap. CDR3 length: 15 amino acids. Germline V gene data show CDR1 as SGHTA and CDR2 as FQGNSA. MiXCR, applied by TCRdb to the reads, yields one record per CDR3 protein. The data show about 68,000 distinct CDR3 sequences, with nearly 65% seen just once and 7% to 8.5% held by the top ten. The graft donor-derived T-allo10 cells reportedly recognize host alloantigens, are anergic, and suppress alloantigen-specifically. Sequencing was carried out using cultured T cells, either the whole culture or a sorted T cell fraction (not recorded which). The subset here: Tr1-enriched cell product generated in vitro against host alloantigens. The sequence came from a human donor in good health. The J gene is TRBJ2-2, the V gene TRBV7-2; the D call may be TRBD1 or TRBD2 (5 bases each). The CDR3: CASSPRPGLVGELFF. As DNA, the CDR3 is TGTGCCAGCAGCCCCCGCCCGGGGCTAGTTGGGGAGCTGTTTTTT.